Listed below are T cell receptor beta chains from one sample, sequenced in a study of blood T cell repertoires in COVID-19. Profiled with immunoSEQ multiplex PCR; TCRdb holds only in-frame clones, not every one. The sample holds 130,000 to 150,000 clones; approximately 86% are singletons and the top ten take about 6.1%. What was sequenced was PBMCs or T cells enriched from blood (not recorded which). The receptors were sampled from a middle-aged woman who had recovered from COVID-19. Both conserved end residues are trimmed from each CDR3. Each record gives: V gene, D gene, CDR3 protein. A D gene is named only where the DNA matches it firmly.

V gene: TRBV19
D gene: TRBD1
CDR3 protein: ASTTGGRYGYT

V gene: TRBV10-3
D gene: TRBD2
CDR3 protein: AIGRPSGSFLDTQY

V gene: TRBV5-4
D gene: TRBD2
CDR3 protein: ASSFSGRGSYEQY

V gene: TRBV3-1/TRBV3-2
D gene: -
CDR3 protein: ASSPDVRGREAF

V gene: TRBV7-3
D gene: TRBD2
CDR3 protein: ASSPSPGTSGGGQETQY

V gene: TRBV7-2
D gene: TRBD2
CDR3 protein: ASSLVLAGVSQSQY

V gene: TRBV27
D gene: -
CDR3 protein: ASSLRNPGHPGELF

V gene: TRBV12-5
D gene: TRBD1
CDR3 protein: ASGLNYGTGGPDQPQH

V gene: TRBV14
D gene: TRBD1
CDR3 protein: ASSQDFRTGGLETQY

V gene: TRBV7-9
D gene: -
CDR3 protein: ASSAGGDGYT

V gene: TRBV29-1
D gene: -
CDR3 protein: SVEEMGQGYT

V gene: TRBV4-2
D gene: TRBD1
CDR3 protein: ASSHGQGVNYGYT

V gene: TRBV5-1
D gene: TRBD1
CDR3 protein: ASSGGGTGARGAF

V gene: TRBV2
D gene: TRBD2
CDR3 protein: ASSTSGRAVSEQF

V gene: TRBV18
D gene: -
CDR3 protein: ASSSQAGETQY

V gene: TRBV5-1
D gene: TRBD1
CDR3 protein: ASRNTGAGNTIY

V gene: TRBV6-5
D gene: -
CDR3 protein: ASSYSGTRQFT

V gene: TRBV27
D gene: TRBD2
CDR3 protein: ASSLLGSSGRLETQY

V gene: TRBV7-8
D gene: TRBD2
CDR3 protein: ASSSRGSGEKETQY

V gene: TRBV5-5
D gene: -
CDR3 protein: ASSVVSGELF

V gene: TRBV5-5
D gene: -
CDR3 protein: ASSLEGGNQPQH

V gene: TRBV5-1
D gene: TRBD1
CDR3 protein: ASSLKTGSQVAGELF

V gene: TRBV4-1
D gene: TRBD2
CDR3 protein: ASSNLAGHSYEQY

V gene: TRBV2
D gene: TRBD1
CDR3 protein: AGRQGVNTEAF

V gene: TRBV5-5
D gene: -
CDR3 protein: ASSPRQGPYEQY

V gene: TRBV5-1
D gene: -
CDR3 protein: ASSVDRVSTDTQY

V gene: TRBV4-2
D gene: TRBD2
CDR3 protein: ASSQELAGGLNEQF

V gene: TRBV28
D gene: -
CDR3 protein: ASSSLPTDTQY

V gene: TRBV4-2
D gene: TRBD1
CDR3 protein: ASSQDGTGSYNEQF